Presented here are 21 T cell receptor beta chains from one specimen sequenced in a study of cytomegalovirus exposure and HLA in healthy donors. PCR amplification relied on 60 Vbeta primers (plus 13 Jbeta primers). Sequencing used immunoSEQ multiplex PCR; TCRdb keeps in-frame clones, though not all of them. Its table records 65,000 to 90,000 clones. Sequencing was performed on PBMCs. The source of these receptors is a female donor in good health and CMV-seropositive.

This chain uses TRBV5-4 with TRBJ2-3; TRBD1 matches at 7 bases. V lost 6 bases to trimming and J lost 0 bases; unmatched junction nucleotides: 4. CDR3 length: 14 residues. Germline lookup yields CDR1 SGHNT and CDR2 YYREEE (reference sequence). The CDR3 is CASTQDRSTDTQYF. For the CDR3, the DNA is TGTGCCAGCACCCAGGACAGGAGCACAGATACGCAGTATTTT. Looking up the rest from reference TRBV5-4 and TRBJ2-3 gives the full variable domain: ETGVTQSPTHLIKTRGQQVTLRCSSQSGHNTVSWYQQALGQGPQFIFQYYREEENGRGNFPPRFSGLQFPNYSSELNVNALELDDSALYLCASTQDRSTDTQYFGPGTRLTVL.

The rearrangement joins TRBV11-2 to TRBJ2-2, with 7 positions matching TRBD1. Losses at the gene ends were 4 bases for V and 4 bases for J; bases not matched to a gene: 3. CDR1 is SGHAT, CDR2 FQNNGV, per germline. The CDR3 totals 14 residues. The DNA for the CDR3 is TGTGCCAGCAGCTCGGGACAGACCACCGGGGAGCTGTTTTTT. As protein: CASSSGQTTGELFF.

This chain connects TRBV7-3 to TRBJ1-1; D not certain. Germline-derived CDR1 and CDR2 are SGHTA and FQGTGA. V lost 1 base and J 5 bases, leaving 8 bases between the germline ends. This CDR3 is 13 amino acids long. CDR3 coding DNA: TGTGCCAGCAGCTTAAGCGGAGATACTGAAGCTTTCTTT. As protein: CASSLSGDTEAFF.

The chain is built from TRBV7-9 and TRBJ2-1, with no clear D. Germline CDR1 is SEHNR and CDR2 is FQNEAQ (reference sequence). The CDR3 is made up of 12 amino acids. V gave up 1 base and J gave up 9 bases, with 7 bases separating them. As DNA, the CDR3 is TGTGCCAGCAGCTTAGGGCATGGTGAGCAGTTCTTC. Its protein product is CASSLGHGEQFF.

As to this clone: The identical CDR3 is also encoded by other nucleotide sequences in the sample. J is TRBJ1-4 and V is TRBV5-1; weak D call: TRBD1 (6 bases). V lost 4 bases, J lost 2 bases, and 9 bases lay in between. Germline V gene lookup returns CDR1 SGHRS and CDR2 YFSETQ. The CDR3 covers 14 residues. CDR3 in amino acids: CASSQGPTNEKLFF. CDR3 DNA sequence: TGCGCCAGCAGCCAGGGGCCGACTAATGAAAAACTGTTTTTT.

V gene TRBV25-1 combines with J gene TRBJ2-7, with 14 bases lining up with TRBD2. J was trimmed by 1 base and V by 2 bases; bases with no gene match: 1. The CDR3 contains 16 residues. Germline CDR1 and CDR2: MGHDK and SYGVNS. CDR3 DNA sequence: TGTGCCAGCAGTGAAGGGACTAGCGGGAGTTCCTACGAGCAGTACTTC. This translates into CASSEGTSGSSYEQYF.

On this clone itself: Additional DNA sequences in this sample encode the identical CDR3. The chain uses TRBV28 and TRBJ1-1, with 9 positions matching TRBD1. This CDR3 comprises 14 residues. Germline CDR1 reads MDHEN; CDR2 reads SYDVKM. V lost 5 bases to trimming and J lost 2 bases; unmatched junction nucleotides: 3. The CDR3 nucleotides read TGTGCCAGCAGTCGGACAGGGGTCAACACTGAAGCTTTCTTT. Its protein product is CASSRTGVNTEAFF.

The chain joins TRBV7-9 to TRBJ2-7; no reliable D call. Germline CDR1 reads SEHNR; CDR2 reads FQNEAQ (reference sequence). Between the trimmed V and J ends, which lost 2 bases and 6 bases, there was a span of 5 bases. The CDR3 has 11 amino acids. The chain's CDR3 is CASSLWPEQYF. The CDR3 DNA reads TGTGCCAGCAGCTTATGGCCCGAGCAGTACTTC.

This chain joins TRBV6-5 and TRBJ2-3, with 7 bases lining up with TRBD2. The J segment lost 6 bases and the V segment lost 2 bases, leaving 11 bases of the junction unmatched. Germline lookup yields CDR1 MNHEY and CDR2 SVGAGI. CDR3 length: 16 residues. CDR3 region: CASSYSFRGGGDTQYF. In DNA, the CDR3 is TGTGCCAGCAGTTACAGTTTTCGCGGGGGAGGGGATACGCAGTATTTT.

This chain joins TRBV18 and TRBJ2-5; unclear D gene. TRBJ2-7 explains the end of the DNA better; the J call may be wrong. Germline loops: CDR1 KGHSH, CDR2 LQKENI. The CDR3 is 15 amino acids. The DNA for the CDR3 is TGTGCCAGCTCACCTGTAACAGTTTTGACCTACGAGCAGTACTTC. Residues: CASSPVTVLTYEQYF.

Concerning this clone itself: The same CDR3 is also encoded by other DNA sequences in this sample. This chain links TRBV18 with TRBJ1-1; 7 positions agree with TRBD1. Unmatched junction bases numbered 1, after V lost 3 bases and J lost 3 bases. Germline-derived CDR1 and CDR2 are KGHSH and LQKENI. The CDR3 extends over 13 amino acids. CDR3 nucleotide sequence: TGTGCCAGCTCACCCCAGGGGGACACTGAAGCTTTCTTT. It yields the protein CASSPQGDTEAFF.

This sequence joins TRBV4-2 and TRBJ2-5; the match to TRBD1 covers 9 bases. The germline CDR1 and CDR2 sequences are LGHNA and YNFKEQ. CDR3 length: 17 amino acids. The V and J ends lost 1 base and 4 bases, in that order; junction bases with no gene match: 10. The CDR3 region is CASSQGVQQGAGETQYF. The CDR3 nucleotides read TGTGCCAGCAGCCAAGGGGTCCAACAGGGGGCCGGAGAGACCCAGTACTTC.

V and J are TRBV2 and TRBJ1-2, with D possibly being TRBD1 (6 bases). Germline V gives CDR1 SNHLY, CDR2 FYNNEI. The CDR3 has 15 amino acids. Trimming took off 3 bases at V and 0 bases at J, with 11 bases between the two ends. Written as DNA, the CDR3 is TGTGCCAGCAGTGACTCGGGGGGCTCTAACTATGGCTACACCTTC. Its translation: CASSDSGGSNYGYTF.

The chain employs TRBV29-1 and TRBJ2-6; perhaps TRBD2 as D (7 bases). In germline, CDR1 is SQVTM, CDR2 ANQGSEA. This CDR3 has 15 amino acids. V shed 6 bases and J shed 5 bases, with 17 bases lying between them. The CDR3 DNA reads as TGCAGCGTAGTGGGAGGGGGGATCTGGGCCAACGTCCTGACTTTC. Its translation is CSVVGGGIWANVLTF. The whole variable domain, remainder taken from reference TRBV29-1 and TRBJ2-6, is SAVISQKPSRDICQRGTSLTIQCQVDSQVTMMFWYRQQPGQSLTLIATANQGSEATYESGFVIDKFPISRPNLTFSTLTVSNMSPEDSSIYLCSVVGGGIWANVLTFGAGSRLTVL.

This chain connects TRBV27 to TRBJ1-1; D unresolved. This CDR3 contains 15 residues. Germline V gene sequence: CDR1 MNHEY, CDR2 SMNVEV (reference sequence). Trimming took 3 bases from V and 0 from J, leaving 11 bases between them. CDR3 loop: CASSFDTDMNTEAFF. The CDR3 nucleotides are TGTGCCAGCAGTTTTGATACAGACATGAACACTGAAGCTTTCTTT.

The chain links TRBV5-1 to TRBJ1-2, with 10 bases identical to TRBD1. Germline trimming cut 0 bases from V and 5 bases from J; bases unmatched to any gene: 7. Germline assignment: CDR1 SGHRS and CDR2 YFSETQ. CDR3 size: 16 residues. CDR3 sequence: CASSLDPTGGGYGYTF. The CDR3 bases are TGCGCCAGCAGCTTGGACCCGACAGGGGGCGGATATGGCTACACCTTC.

The rearrangement joins TRBV15 to TRBJ1-2, with D perhaps TRBD1 (5 bases). Germline V gives CDR1 LNHNV, CDR2 YYDKDF (reference sequence). Trimming stripped 1 base from V and 3 bases from J, with 12 bases between. This CDR3 contains 15 residues. The CDR3 sequence: CATSRVSTGDYGYTF. The CDR3 DNA reads as TGTGCCACCAGCAGAGTCTCTACAGGTGACTATGGCTACACCTTC.

This chain connects TRBV9 to TRBJ1-2, with 7 bases matching TRBD1. V dropped 0 bases and J dropped 4; count of bases not matched to a gene: 3. Per germline, CDR1 SGDLS and CDR2 YYNGEE. This CDR3 comprises 14 residues. The DNA of the CDR3 is TGTGCCAGCAGCGTAGGCCAGGGGGTCTATGGCTACACCTTC. It translates to CASSVGQGVYGYTF.

This chain uses TRBV7-3 with TRBJ1-2; possibly TRBD1 for D (5 bases). Per the germline V gene, CDR1 is SGHTA and CDR2 is FQGTGA. V lost 6 bases and J lost 4, with 15 bases in between. The CDR3 spans 14 residues. Written as DNA, the CDR3 is TGTGCCAGCAGTCCGGCTAGGGGTCCCTATGGCTACACCTTC. Translation: CASSPARGPYGYTF.

The chain couples TRBV6-1 to TRBJ2-5; 10 bases fit TRBD2. The CDR3 consists of 17 residues. The germline V gene has CDR1 MNHNS and CDR2 SASEGT. V lost 0 bases to trimming and J lost 9 bases; unmatched junction nucleotides: 13. This CDR3 reads CASSEAGGTSGVLAQYF. The CDR3 coding sequence is TGTGCCAGCAGTGAAGCCGGGGGTACTAGCGGGGTTTTGGCCCAGTACTTC.

The rearrangement joins TRBV4-2 to TRBJ1-2; D is uncertain. The CDR3 loop spans 11 amino acids. CDR1 is LGHNA and CDR2 is YNFKEQ in the germline V gene. The germline V and J ends were trimmed by 0 bases and 9 bases, with 5 bases remaining between them. CDR3 region: CASSQDRSYTF. Written as DNA, the CDR3 is TGTGCCAGCAGCCAAGATAGAAGCTACACCTTC.